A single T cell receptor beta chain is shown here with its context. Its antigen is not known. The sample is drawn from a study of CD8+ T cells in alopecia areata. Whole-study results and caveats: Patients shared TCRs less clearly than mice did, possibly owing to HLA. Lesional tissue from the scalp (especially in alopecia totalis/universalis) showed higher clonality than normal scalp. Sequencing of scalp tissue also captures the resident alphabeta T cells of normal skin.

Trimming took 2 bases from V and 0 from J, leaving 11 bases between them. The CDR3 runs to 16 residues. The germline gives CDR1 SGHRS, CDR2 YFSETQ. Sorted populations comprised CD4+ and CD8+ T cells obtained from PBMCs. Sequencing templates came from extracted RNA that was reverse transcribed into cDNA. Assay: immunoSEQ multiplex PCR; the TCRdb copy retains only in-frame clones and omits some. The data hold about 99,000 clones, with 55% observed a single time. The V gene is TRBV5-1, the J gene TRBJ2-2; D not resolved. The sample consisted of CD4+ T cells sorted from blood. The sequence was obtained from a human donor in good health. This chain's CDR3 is CASSLRSQTNTGELFF. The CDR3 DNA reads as TGCGCCAGCAGCTTAAGATCTCAAACGAACACCGGGGAGCTGTTTTTT. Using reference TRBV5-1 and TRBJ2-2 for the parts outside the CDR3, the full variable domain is KAGVTQTPRYLIKTRGQQVTLSCSPISGHRSVSWYQQTPGQGLQFLFEYFSETQRNKGNFPGRFSGRQFSNSRSEMNVSTLELGDSALYLCASSLRSQTNTGELFFGEGSRLTVL.